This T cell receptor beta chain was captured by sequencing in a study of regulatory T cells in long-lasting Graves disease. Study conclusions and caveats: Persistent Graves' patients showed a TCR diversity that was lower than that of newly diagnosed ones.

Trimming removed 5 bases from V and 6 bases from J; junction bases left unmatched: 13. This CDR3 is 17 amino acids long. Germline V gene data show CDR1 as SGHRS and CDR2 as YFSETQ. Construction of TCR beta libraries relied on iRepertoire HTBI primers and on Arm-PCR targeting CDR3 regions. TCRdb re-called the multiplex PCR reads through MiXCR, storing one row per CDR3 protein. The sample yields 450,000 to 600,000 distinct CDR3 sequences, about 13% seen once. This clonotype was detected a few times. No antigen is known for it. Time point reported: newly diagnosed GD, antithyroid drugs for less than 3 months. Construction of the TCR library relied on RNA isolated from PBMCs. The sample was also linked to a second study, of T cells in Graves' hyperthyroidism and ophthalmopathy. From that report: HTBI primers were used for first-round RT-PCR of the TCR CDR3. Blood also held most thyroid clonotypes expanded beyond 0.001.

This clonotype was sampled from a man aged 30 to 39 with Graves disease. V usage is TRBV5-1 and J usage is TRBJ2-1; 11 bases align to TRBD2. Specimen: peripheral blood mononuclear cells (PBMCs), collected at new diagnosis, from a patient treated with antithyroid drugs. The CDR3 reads CASSPTSSGRSGNEQFF. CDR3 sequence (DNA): TGCGCCAGCAGTCCTACCTCTAGCGGGAGGTCAGGCAATGAGCAGTTCTTC.